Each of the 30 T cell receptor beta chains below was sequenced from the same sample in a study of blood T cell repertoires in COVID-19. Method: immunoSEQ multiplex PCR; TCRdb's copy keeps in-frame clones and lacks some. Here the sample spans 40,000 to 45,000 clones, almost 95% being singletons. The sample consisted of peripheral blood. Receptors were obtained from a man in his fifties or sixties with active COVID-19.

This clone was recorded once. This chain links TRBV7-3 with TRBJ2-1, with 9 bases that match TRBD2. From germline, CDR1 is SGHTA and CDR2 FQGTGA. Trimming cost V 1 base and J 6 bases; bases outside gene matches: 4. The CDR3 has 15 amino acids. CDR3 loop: CASSLIGREGNEQFF. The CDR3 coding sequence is TGTGCCAGCAGCTTAATAGGGCGGGAGGGCAATGAGCAGTTCTTC.

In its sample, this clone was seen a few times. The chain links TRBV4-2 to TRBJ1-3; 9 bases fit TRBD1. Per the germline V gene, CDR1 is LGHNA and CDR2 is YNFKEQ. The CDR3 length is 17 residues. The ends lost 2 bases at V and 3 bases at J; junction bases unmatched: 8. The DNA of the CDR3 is TGTGCCAGCAGCCAAACACCGGGACAGGGTATTGGAAACACCATATATTTT. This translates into CASSQTPGQGIGNTIYF.

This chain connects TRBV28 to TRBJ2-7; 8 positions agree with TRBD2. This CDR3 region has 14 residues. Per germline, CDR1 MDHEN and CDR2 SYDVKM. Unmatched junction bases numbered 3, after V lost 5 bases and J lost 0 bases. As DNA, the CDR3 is TGTGCCAGCAGTAGCGGGGGAAGCTCCTACGAGCAGTACTTC. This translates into CASSSGGSSYEQYF. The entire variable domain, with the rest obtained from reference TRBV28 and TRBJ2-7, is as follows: DVKVTQSSRYLVKRTGEKVFLECVQDMDHENMFWYRQDPGLGLRLIYFSYDVKMKEKGDIPEGYSVSREKKERFSLILESASTNQTSMYLCASSSGGSSYEQYFGPGTRLTVT.

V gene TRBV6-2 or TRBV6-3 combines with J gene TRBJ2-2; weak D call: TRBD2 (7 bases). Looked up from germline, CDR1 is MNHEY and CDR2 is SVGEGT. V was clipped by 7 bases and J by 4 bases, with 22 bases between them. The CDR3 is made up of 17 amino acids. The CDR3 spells CASTPGAGRDATGELFF. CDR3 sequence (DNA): TGTGCCAGCACCCCAGGGGCAGGGAGGGATGCCACCGGGGAGCTGTTTTTT.

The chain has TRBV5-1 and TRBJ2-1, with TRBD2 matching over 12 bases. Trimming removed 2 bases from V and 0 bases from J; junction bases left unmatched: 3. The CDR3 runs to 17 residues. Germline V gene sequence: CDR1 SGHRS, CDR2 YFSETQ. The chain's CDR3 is CASSFLAGGSSYNEQFF. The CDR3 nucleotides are TGCGCCAGCAGCTTTCTAGCGGGAGGGAGCTCCTACAATGAGCAGTTCTTC.

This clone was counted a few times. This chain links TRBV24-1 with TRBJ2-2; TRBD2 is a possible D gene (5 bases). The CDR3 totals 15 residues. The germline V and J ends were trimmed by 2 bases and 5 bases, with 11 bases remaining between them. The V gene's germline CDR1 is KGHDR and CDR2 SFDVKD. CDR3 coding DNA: TGTGCCACCAGTGATTCGCGGAGGTTAACCGGGGAGCTGTTTTTT. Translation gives CATSDSRRLTGELFF.

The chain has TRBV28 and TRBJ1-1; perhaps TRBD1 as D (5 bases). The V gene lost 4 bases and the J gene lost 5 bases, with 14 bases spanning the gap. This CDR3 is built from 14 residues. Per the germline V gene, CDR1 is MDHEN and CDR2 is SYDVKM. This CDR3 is CASSSPRGGTEAFF. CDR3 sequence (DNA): TGTGCCAGCAGTTCTCCTCGGGGGGGGACTGAAGCTTTCTTT. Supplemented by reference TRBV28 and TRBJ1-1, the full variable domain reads DVKVTQSSRYLVKRTGEKVFLECVQDMDHENMFWYRQDPGLGLRLIYFSYDVKMKEKGDIPEGYSVSREKKERFSLILESASTNQTSMYLCASSSPRGGTEAFFGQGTRLTVV.

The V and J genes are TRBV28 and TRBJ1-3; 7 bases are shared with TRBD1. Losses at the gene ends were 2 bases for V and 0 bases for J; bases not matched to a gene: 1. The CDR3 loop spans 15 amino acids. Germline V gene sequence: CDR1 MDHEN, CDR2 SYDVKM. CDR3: CASSLNRGSGNTIYF. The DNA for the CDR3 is TGTGCCAGCAGTTTAAACAGGGGCTCTGGAAACACCATATATTTT.

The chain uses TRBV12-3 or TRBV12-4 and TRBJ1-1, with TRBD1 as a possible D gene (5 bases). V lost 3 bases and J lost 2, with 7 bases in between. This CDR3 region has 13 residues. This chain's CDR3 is CASSFGGNTEAFF. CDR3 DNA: TGTGCCAGCAGTTTCGGGGGTAACACTGAAGCTTTCTTT.

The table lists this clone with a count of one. CDR3 DNA: TGTGCCAGCAGCTTATCGCAGACCACAGGGGCCTGGGGGAGTTACGAGCAGTACTTC. This sequence encodes CASSLSQTTGAWGSYEQYF. This sequence joins TRBV7-8 and TRBJ2-7; TRBD1 matches at 7 bases. The CDR3 has 19 amino acids. Per the germline V gene, CDR1 is SGHVS and CDR2 is FQNEAQ. The trim removed 2 bases at V and 4 bases at J, leaving 20 bases unmatched.

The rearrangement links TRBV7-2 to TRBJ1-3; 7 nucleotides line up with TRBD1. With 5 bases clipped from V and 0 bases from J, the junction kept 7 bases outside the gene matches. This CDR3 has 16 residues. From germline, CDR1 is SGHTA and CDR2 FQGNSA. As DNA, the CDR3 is TGTGCCAGCAGCCCGAGGACAGGAACCTCTGGAAACACCATATATTTT. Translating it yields CASSPRTGTSGNTIYF. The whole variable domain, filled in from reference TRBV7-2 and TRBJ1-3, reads GAGVSQSPSNKVTEKGKDVELRCDPISGHTALYWYRQSLGQGLEFLIYFQGNSAPDKSGLPSDRFSAERTGGSVSTLTIQRTQQEDSAVYLCASSPRTGTSGNTIYFGEGSWLTVV.

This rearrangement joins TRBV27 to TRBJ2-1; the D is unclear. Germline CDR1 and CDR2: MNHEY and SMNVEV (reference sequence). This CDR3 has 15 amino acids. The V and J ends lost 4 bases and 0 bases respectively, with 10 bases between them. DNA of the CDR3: TGTGCCAGCAGTTACGACTTCCCCTCCTACAATGAGCAGTTCTTC. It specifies CASSYDFPSYNEQFF.

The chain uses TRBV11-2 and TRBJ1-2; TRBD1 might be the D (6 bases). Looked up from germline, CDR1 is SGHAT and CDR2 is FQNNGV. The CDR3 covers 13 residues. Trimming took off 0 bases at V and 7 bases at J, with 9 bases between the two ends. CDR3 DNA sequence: TGTGCCAGCAGCTTAGAGGCAGGGGTTGGCTACACCTTC. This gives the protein CASSLEAGVGYTF.

CDR3 residues: CATSRGGSGNEQFF. CDR3 DNA sequence: TGTGCCACCAGCCGGGGGGGGAGTGGGAATGAGCAGTTCTTC. The V gene is TRBV24-1, the J gene TRBJ2-1, with 8 nucleotides matching TRBD2. V shed 7 bases, J shed 7 bases, and the junction held 8 bases outside the gene matches. Germline CDR1 reads KGHDR; CDR2 reads SFDVKD. This CDR3 is 14 amino acids long.

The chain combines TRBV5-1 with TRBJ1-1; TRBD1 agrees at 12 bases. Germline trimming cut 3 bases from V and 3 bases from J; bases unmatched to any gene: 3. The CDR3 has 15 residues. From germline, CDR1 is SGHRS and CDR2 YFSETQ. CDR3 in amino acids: CASSSGQGADTEAFF. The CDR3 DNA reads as TGCGCCAGCAGCTCGGGACAGGGGGCGGACACTGAAGCTTTCTTT.

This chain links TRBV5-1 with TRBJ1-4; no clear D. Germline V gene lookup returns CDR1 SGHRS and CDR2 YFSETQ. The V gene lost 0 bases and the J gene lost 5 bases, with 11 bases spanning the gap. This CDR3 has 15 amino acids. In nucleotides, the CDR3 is TGCGCCAGCAGCTTGGCAACAGAGTTAAATGAAAAACTGTTTTTT. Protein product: CASSLATELNEKLFF.

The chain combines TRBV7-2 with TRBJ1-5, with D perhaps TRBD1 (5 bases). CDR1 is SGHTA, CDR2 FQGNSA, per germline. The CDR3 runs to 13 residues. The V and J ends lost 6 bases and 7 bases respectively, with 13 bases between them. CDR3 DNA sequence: TGTGCCAGCAGTACAGGCGTAAGACAGCCCCAGCATTTT. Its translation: CASSTGVRQPQHF.

The CDR3 nucleotides are TGCGCCAGCAGCCAACGGGACTACTTATCTGGTGGGGCCAACGTCCTGACTTTC. It codes for CASSQRDYLSGGANVLTF. The J gene is TRBJ2-6, the V gene TRBV4-1, with 7 bases matching TRBD2. Trimming removed 2 bases from V and 3 bases from J; junction bases left unmatched: 10. Germline CDR1 reads MGHRA; CDR2 reads YSYEKL. The CDR3 has 18 amino acids.

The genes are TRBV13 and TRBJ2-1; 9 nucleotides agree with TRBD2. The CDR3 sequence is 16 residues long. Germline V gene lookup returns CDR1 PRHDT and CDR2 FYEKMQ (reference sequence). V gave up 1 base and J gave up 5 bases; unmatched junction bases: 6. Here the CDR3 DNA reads TGTGCCAGCAGCTTAGTCGTGACTAGCGGTAACAATGAGCAGTTCTTC. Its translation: CASSLVVTSGNNEQFF.

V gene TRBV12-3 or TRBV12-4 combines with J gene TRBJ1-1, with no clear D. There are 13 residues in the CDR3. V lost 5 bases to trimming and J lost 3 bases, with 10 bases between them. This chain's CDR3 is CASSLTQDTEAFF. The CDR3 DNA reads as TGTGCCAGCAGTCTAACCCAGGACACTGAAGCTTTCTTT.

The CDR3 DNA sequence: TGTGCCAGCAGTGAAGGGGGGGGGCAGACAGGTCCTCCCGTATTCTTC. It codes for CASSEGGGQTGPPVFF. This chain uses TRBV2 with TRBJ2-1; tentative D call: TRBD2 (7 bases). This CDR3 has 16 amino acids. CDR1 is SNHLY and CDR2 is FYNNEI in the germline V gene. The germline V and J ends were trimmed by 1 base and 16 bases, with 26 bases remaining between them.

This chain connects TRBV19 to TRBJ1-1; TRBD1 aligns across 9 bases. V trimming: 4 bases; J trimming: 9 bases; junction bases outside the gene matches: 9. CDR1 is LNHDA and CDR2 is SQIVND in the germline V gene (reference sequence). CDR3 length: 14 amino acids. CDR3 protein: CASSTVTGGGKAFF. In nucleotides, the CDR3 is TGTGCCAGTAGTACTGTAACAGGGGGCGGAAAAGCTTTCTTT.

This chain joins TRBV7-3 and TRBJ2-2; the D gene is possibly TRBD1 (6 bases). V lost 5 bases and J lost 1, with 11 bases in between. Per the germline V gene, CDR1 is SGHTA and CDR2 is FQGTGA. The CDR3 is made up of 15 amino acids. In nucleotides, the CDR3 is TGTGCCAGCAGCCCCGGGACAATGAACACCGGGGAGCTGTTTTTT. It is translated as CASSPGTMNTGELFF.

Here the CDR3 DNA reads TGTGCCAGCCTAGCGGGAGTATACACAGATACGCAGTATTTT. It translates to CASLAGVYTDTQYF. V gene TRBV28 combines with J gene TRBJ2-3; the match to TRBD2 covers 10 bases. CDR3 size: 14 residues. CDR1 and CDR2 from the germline V gene are MDHEN and SYDVKM. The ends lost 8 bases at V and 2 bases at J; junction bases unmatched: 4.

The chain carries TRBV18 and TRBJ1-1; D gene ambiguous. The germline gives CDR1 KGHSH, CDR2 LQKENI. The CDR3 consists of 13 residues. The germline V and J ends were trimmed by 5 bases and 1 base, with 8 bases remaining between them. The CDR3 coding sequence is TGTGCCAGCTCATCGGCAGGGAACACTGAAGCTTTCTTT. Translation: CASSSAGNTEAFF.

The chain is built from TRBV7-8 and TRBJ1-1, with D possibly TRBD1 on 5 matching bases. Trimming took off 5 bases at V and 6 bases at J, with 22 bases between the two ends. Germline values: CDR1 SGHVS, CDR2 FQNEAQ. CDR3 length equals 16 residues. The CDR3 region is CASSPSPQGGSAEAFF. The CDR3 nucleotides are TGTGCCAGCAGCCCCAGTCCTCAGGGAGGTTCGGCTGAAGCTTTCTTT.

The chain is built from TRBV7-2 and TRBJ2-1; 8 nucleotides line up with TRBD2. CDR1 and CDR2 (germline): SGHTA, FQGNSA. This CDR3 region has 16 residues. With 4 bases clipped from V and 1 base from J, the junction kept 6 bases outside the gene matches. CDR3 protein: CASSSRSGSSYNEQFF. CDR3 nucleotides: TGTGCCAGCAGCTCCCGGAGCGGGAGTTCCTACAATGAGCAGTTCTTC.

CDR3 DNA sequence: TGTGCCAGCAGCCGATCCTCTAGCGGGAATTACGAGCAGTACTTC. This codes for CASSRSSSGNYEQYF. The chain couples TRBV11-2 to TRBJ2-7; 9 bases fit TRBD2. CDR3 length equals 15 residues. After removal of 5 bases from V and 4 bases from J, the junction contained 9 bases not matched to a gene. Germline CDR1 is SGHAT and CDR2 is FQNNGV.

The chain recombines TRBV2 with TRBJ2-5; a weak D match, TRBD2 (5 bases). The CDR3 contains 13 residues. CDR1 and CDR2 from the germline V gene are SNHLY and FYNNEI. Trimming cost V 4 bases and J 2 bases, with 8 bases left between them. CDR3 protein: CASSGGLQETQYF. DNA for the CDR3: TGTGCCAGCAGTGGCGGGTTACAAGAGACCCAGTACTTC.

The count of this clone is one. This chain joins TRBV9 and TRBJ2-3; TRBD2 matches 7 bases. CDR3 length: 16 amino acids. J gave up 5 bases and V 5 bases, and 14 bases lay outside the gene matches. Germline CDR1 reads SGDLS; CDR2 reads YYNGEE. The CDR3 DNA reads TGTGCCAGCAGTACCACTCATGGGAGGGCCGAAGATACGCAGTATTTT. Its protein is CASSTTHGRAEDTQYF.